These T cell receptor beta chains were read from a single sample in a study of T-cell memory formation after mild COVID-19. One entry per CDR3 protein results from TCRdb running MiXCR on the 5' RACE reads. Here the sample spans roughly 550,000 distinct CDR3 sequences, roughly 21% being singletons. The sequencing input was PBMCs or a T cell subset sorted from them (not recorded which). The source is an adult woman who had mild COVID-19 (a few samples of this study predate the infection). Cell type and time point are not known. Both conserved end residues are part of each CDR3. The D gene is left open where the match is weak. The size entry is marked missing in some rows and otherwise reads once, few, many or a size class.

j_call clone_size d_call v_call cdr3_aa cdr3_nt
TRBJ2-7 . . TRBV27 CASSSGLGAYEQYF TGTGCCAGCAGTTCGGGTTTAGGGGCCTACGAGCAGTACTTC
TRBJ2-7 few TRBD1 TRBV24-1 CATSDIPSGTGGAEQYF TGTGCCACCAGTGATATCCCTTCCGGGACAGGGGGTGCCGAGCAGTACTTC
TRBJ1-5 . . TRBV5-1 CASSIGDTDQPQHF TGCGCCAGCAGTATCGGGGACACAGATCAGCCCCAGCATTTT
TRBJ2-2 . . TRBV9 CASSSTGSPNTGELFF TGTGCCAGCAGCTCAACAGGGAGCCCGAACACCGGGGAGCTGTTTTTT
TRBJ1-2 . . TRBV11-1 CASSLGLGRSYGYTF TGTGCCAGCAGCTTAGGATTGGGACGGAGTTATGGCTACACCTTC
TRBJ2-1 . . TRBV15 CATSDSTKYNEQFF TGTGCCACCAGCGATTCTACGAAGTACAATGAGCAGTTCTTC
TRBJ2-1 . TRBD1 TRBV11-1 CASSLWAGGWNEQFF TGTGCCAGCAGCTTATGGGCAGGGGGCTGGAATGAGCAGTTCTTC
TRBJ2-5 few . TRBV7-6 CASSLGTAVQETQYF TGTGCCAGCAGCTTAGGAACGGCGGTCCAGGAGACCCAGTACTTC
TRBJ2-7 . . TRBV29-1 CSAGWGNEQYF TGCAGCGCCGGGTGGGGTAACGAGCAGTACTTC
TRBJ2-1 few . TRBV7-3 CASSLLTGTPYNEQFF TGTGCCAGCAGCTTGCTGACAGGGACTCCCTACAATGAGCAGTTCTTC
TRBJ2-1 few . TRBV9 CASSVPGLGNEQFF TGTGCCAGCAGCGTACCGGGCTTGGGGAATGAGCAGTTCTTC
TRBJ2-2 few . TRBV4-1 CASGGTPLLTGELFF TGCGCCAGCGGAGGGACCCCCCTGTTGACCGGGGAGCTGTTTTTT
TRBJ2-3 . . TRBV30 CAWSNRATTDTQYF TGTGCCTGGAGTAATAGGGCCACCACAGATACGCAGTATTTT
TRBJ1-1 few . TRBV9 CASSGPGQNTEAFF TGTGCCAGCAGCGGCCCGGGACAGAACACTGAAGCTTTCTTT
TRBJ1-4 . . TRBV6-6 CASGDQTATNEKLFF TGTGCCAGCGGGGACCAGACAGCAACTAATGAAAAACTGTTTTTT
TRBJ2-1 . TRBD2 TRBV7-3 CASSPTGLAGGIDEQFF TGTGCCAGCAGCCCCACGGGACTAGCGGGAGGGATCGATGAGCAGTTCTTC
TRBJ2-7 few . TRBV3-1 CASSQGATYEQYF TGTGCCAGCAGCCAGGGAGCTACCTACGAGCAGTACTTC
TRBJ2-6 . . TRBV3-1 CASSLGPLSGANVLTF TGTGCCAGCAGCCTGGGACCACTCTCTGGGGCCAACGTCCTGACTTTC
TRBJ2-7 few TRBD1 TRBV5-4 CASSPGTGSAYEQYF TGTGCCAGCAGCCCCGGGACAGGGTCAGCCTACGAGCAGTACTTC
TRBJ1-2 . . TRBV9 CASSVGGSRNGYTF TGTGCCAGCAGCGTAGGAGGGAGTCGAAATGGCTACACCTTC
TRBJ1-2 . . TRBV29-1 CSVAGARRRSYGYTF TGCAGCGTTGCGGGGGCGCGCCGCCGCAGCTATGGCTACACCTTC
TRBJ2-5 few TRBD2 TRBV6-1 CASITGTSGRAVVETQYF TGTGCCAGCATTACCGGGACTAGCGGGAGGGCCGTTGTAGAGACCCAGTACTTC
TRBJ2-7 . TRBD1 TRBV6-5 CASGGRDSSYEQYF TGTGCCAGCGGGGGCCGGGACAGCTCCTACGAGCAGTACTTC
TRBJ2-1 few TRBD2 TRBV6-5 CASRERGGLGNEQFF TGTGCCAGCAGGGAGCGGGGGGGCCTCGGCAATGAGCAGTTCTTC
TRBJ2-1 . . TRBV6-1 CASSHTRAYEQFF TGTGCCAGCAGTCATACTAGGGCCTATGAGCAGTTCTTC
TRBJ2-1 few TRBD2 TRBV6-2/TRBV6-3 CATSGPRVAGGNEQFF TGTGCCACCTCGGGCCCCCGCGTAGCGGGGGGAAATGAGCAGTTCTTC
TRBJ1-1 . TRBD1 TRBV6-5 CASSSTGGAGSEAFF TGTGCCAGCAGTTCAACAGGGGGCGCGGGGTCTGAAGCTTTCTTT
TRBJ2-5 few TRBD2 TRBV7-6 CASSLGAGTMETQYF TGTGCCAGCAGCTTAGGGGCCGGGACTATGGAGACCCAGTACTTC
TRBJ2-7 few TRBD1 TRBV2 CASSYQGTGSIYEQYF TGTGCCAGCAGTTATCAAGGGACAGGGTCCATCTACGAGCAGTACTTC
TRBJ1-2 . . TRBV5-1 CASSLLADGGGYTF TGCGCCAGCAGCTTGTTGGCAGATGGTGGTGGCTACACCTTC
TRBJ2-3 . . TRBV12-3/TRBV12-4 CASSPGLGTQYF TGTGCCAGCAGTCCCGGTTTGGGAACGCAGTATTTT
TRBJ2-5 few TRBD1 TRBV11-2 CASSGWDRQETQYF TGTGCCAGCAGCGGGTGGGACAGGCAGGAGACCCAGTACTTC
TRBJ1-2 . . TRBV12-3/TRBV12-4 CASSRLQGQSGYTF TGTGCCAGCAGTCGGCTACAAGGACAAAGTGGCTACACCTTC
TRBJ2-1 few . TRBV5-1 CASSLGQYSYNEQFF TGCGCCAGCAGCTTGGGGCAGTACTCCTACAATGAGCAGTTCTTC
TRBJ2-2 . . TRBV7-2 CASSFLTGAAGELFF TGTGCCAGCAGCTTCTTGACAGGTGCGGCCGGGGAGCTGTTTTTT
TRBJ2-5 . TRBD2 TRBV20-1 CSALAGDQETQYF TGCAGTGCTCTAGCGGGGGACCAAGAGACCCAGTACTTC
TRBJ2-5 . TRBD2 TRBV5-1 CASSARGRGLAGDEETQYF TGCGCCAGCAGCGCGCGCGGCAGAGGACTAGCGGGGGACGAAGAGACCCAGTACTTC
TRBJ1-3 few . TRBV6-5 CASRGTSSGNTIYF TGTGCCAGCAGGGGGACCTCCTCTGGAAACACCATATATTTT
TRBJ2-7 few TRBD2 TRBV3-1 CASSPRTSGMVRTEQYF TGTGCCAGCAGCCCCAGGACTAGCGGGATGGTGCGTACGGAGCAGTACTTC
TRBJ2-3 . TRBD2 TRBV20-1 CSARRLAEDGDTQYF TGCAGTGCTAGACGACTAGCTGAGGATGGGGATACGCAGTATTTT
TRBJ1-1 few . TRBV5-1 CASSQTGGSMNTEAFF TGCGCCAGCAGCCAAACAGGCGGGTCGATGAACACTGAAGCTTTCTTT
TRBJ2-3 . . TRBV4-1 CASTAPTDTQYF TGCGCCAGCACGGCCCCCACAGATACGCAGTATTTT
TRBJ2-3 few . TRBV5-1 CASTLGGDTQYF TGCGCCAGCACCTTGGGGGGAGATACGCAGTATTTT
TRBJ2-2 once TRBD1 TRBV6-4 CASKGQGHTGELFF TGTGCCAGTAAGGGACAGGGACACACCGGGGAGCTGTTTTTT
TRBJ2-6 few . TRBV4-1 CASSPAVITSGANVLTF TGCGCCAGCAGCCCGGCCGTTATAACTTCTGGGGCCAACGTCCTGACTTTC
TRBJ2-2 . . TRBV5-6 CASSLYYGGGTGELFF TGTGCCAGCAGCTTGTATTACGGGGGCGGCACCGGGGAGCTGTTTTTT
TRBJ2-7 . . TRBV7-2 CASSSKTRDEQYF TGTGCCAGCAGCTCCAAGACCAGGGACGAGCAGTACTTC
TRBJ1-3 many TRBD1 TRBV5-6 CASSLFSRRDRHSGNTIYF TGTGCCAGCAGCTTGTTTTCCCGCCGGGACAGACACTCTGGAAACACCATATATTTT
TRBJ1-1 . . TRBV7-8 CASSLAGATEAFF TGTGCCAGCAGCTTAGCCGGGGCCACTGAAGCTTTCTTT
TRBJ2-3 . . TRBV10-3 CSISPVTGSTDTQYF TGTTCCATCAGTCCCGTGACAGGCAGCACAGATACGCAGTATTTT
TRBJ2-5 few . TRBV11-1 CASSPGGKSSQYF TGTGCCAGCAGCCCTGGCGGGAAGAGCTCCCAGTACTTC
TRBJ2-3 few TRBD1 TRBV3-1 CASKADRGSTDTQYF TGTGCCAGCAAGGCCGACAGGGGTAGCACAGATACGCAGTATTTT
TRBJ2-1 . TRBD2 TRBV29-1 CSSLAGLGANEQFF TGCAGCAGCCTAGCGGGGTTGGGGGCCAATGAGCAGTTCTTC
TRBJ2-2 . TRBD2 TRBV2 CASTPLAVPGELFF TGTGCCAGCACCCCACTAGCGGTACCCGGGGAGCTGTTTTTT
TRBJ1-3 few . TRBV12-3/TRBV12-4 CASRRQTASSGNTIYF TGTGCCAGCAGGCGCCAGACAGCCTCCTCTGGAAACACCATATATTTT
TRBJ1-1 . TRBD1 TRBV7-3 CASRETGTNTEAFF TGTGCCAGCAGGGAGACAGGGACGAACACTGAAGCTTTCTTT
TRBJ2-1 many . TRBV5-1 CASSPGLAVSYNEQFF TGCGCCAGCAGCCCCGGGCTAGCCGTCTCCTACAATGAGCAGTTCTTC
TRBJ2-7 . TRBD2 TRBV29-1 CSVEGGSLYEQYF TGCAGCGTTGAAGGCGGGAGCCTCTACGAGCAGTACTTC
TRBJ2-3 . . TRBV27 CASRPVRGRDTQYF TGTGCCAGCAGACCTGTTCGGGGGCGAGATACGCAGTATTTT
TRBJ2-1 . . TRBV5-1 CASSSMSVDEQFF TGCGCCAGCAGCTCGATGTCGGTTGATGAGCAGTTCTTC